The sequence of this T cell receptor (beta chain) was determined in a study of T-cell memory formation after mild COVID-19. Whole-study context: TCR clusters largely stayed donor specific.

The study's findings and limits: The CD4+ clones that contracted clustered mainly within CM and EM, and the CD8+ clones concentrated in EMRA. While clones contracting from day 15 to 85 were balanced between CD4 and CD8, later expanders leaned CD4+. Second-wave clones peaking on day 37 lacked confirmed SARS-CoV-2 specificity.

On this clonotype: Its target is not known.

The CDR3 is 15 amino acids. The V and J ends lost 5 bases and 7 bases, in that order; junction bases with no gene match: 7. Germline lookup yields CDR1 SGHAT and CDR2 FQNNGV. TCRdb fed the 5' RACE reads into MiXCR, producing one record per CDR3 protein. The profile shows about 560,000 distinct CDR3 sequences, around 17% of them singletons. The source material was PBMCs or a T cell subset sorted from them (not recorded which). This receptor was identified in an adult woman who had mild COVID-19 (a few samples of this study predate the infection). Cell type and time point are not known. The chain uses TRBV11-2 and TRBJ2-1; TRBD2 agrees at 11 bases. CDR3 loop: CASSTGTSGTNEQFF. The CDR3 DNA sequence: TGTGCCAGCAGCACTGGGACTAGCGGTACTAATGAGCAGTTCTTC.